The 24 T cell receptor beta chains presented below share a single source sample, sequenced in a study of shared clonotypes between healthy human individuals. Some clones are missing from TCRdb's copy, which holds only in-frame ones; the method was immunoSEQ multiplex PCR. The table lists some 2,500,000 clones, around 90% of them singletons. The sequencing input was naive CD4+ T cells from PBMCs. Indicated subset: CD45RA+ positively selected. These TCRs come from a man younger than 35 in good health. Some clones in this sample may be carry-over from other donors' samples.

Worth noting for this clone: The same CDR3 can be traced to other DNA sequences in this sample. V is TRBV19 and J is TRBJ1-1; perhaps TRBD1 as D (5 bases). The germline gives CDR1 LNHDA, CDR2 SQIVND (reference sequence). Trimming removed 5 bases from V and 4 bases from J, with 11 bases in between. The CDR3 has 13 amino acids. CDR3 residues: CASSWDGSTEAFF. CDR3 nucleotide sequence: TGTGCCAGTAGTTGGGACGGATCCACTGAAGCTTTCTTT. Complete variable domain (other parts from reference TRBV19 and TRBJ1-1): DGGITQSPKYLFRKEGQNVTLSCEQNLNHDAMYWYRQDPGQGLRLIYYSQIVNDFQKGDIAEGYSVSREKKESFPLTVTSAQKNPTAFYLCASSWDGSTEAFFGQGTRLTVV.

To note about this clone: The same CDR3 also results from other DNA sequences found in this sample. The V call is TRBV29-1, the J call TRBJ1-2; D gene ambiguous. Germline V gene data show CDR1 as SQVTM and CDR2 as ANQGSEA. The CDR3 covers 12 residues. V gave up 3 bases and J gave up 4 bases, with 9 bases separating them. The CDR3 DNA sequence: TGCAGCGTTGATCCAGGTTTCTATGGCTACACCTTC. Translating it yields CSVDPGFYGYTF.

The V gene is TRBV19, the J gene TRBJ1-1; 8 bases map to TRBD1. J lost 8 bases, V lost 4 bases, and 6 bases had no gene match. The germline V gene encodes CDR1 LNHDA and CDR2 SQIVND (reference sequence). The CDR3 extends over 13 amino acids. In DNA, the CDR3 is TGTGCCAGTAGTAATGGACAGGGCGCCGAAGCTTTCTTT. It translates to CASSNGQGAEAFF.

The gene calls are TRBV10-2 and TRBJ2-1; the match to TRBD1 covers 7 bases. The CDR3 has 14 residues. The J segment lost 0 bases and the V segment lost 8 bases, leaving 4 bases of the junction unmatched. CDR1 and CDR2 (germline): WSHSY, SAAADI. The CDR3 nucleotides read TGCGCCAGCCACGGACAGGACTCCTACAATGAGCAGTTCTTC. It translates to CASHGQDSYNEQFF.

V is TRBV7-2 and J is TRBJ2-2, with TRBD2 matching over 14 bases. This CDR3 is built from 17 residues. V shed 10 bases, J shed 4 bases, and the junction held 11 bases outside the gene matches. In germline, CDR1 is SGHTA, CDR2 FQGNSA. The CDR3 region has the DNA TGTGCCACCCCCGGGACTAGCGGGAGCCGTAGCACCGGGGAGCTGTTTTTT. Its protein product is CATPGTSGSRSTGELFF.

The chain carries TRBV28 and TRBJ1-2, with 7 bases aligning to TRBD1. The CDR3 length is 17 residues. V gave up 6 bases and J gave up 6 bases; unmatched junction bases: 19. From germline, CDR1 is MDHEN and CDR2 SYDVKM. CDR3 coding DNA: TGTGCCAGCAGCCTCCTTTTCCGGGGTGACAGGGATGATGGCTACACCTTC. This gives the protein CASSLLFRGDRDDGYTF.

As concerns this clone: The identical CDR3 is also encoded by other nucleotide sequences in the sample. The chain has TRBV18 and TRBJ2-7; no reliable D call. This CDR3 spans 14 amino acids. The ends were cut back, 0 bases at V and 2 bases at J, with 8 bases in the middle. CDR1 KGHSH and CDR2 LQKENI come from the germline V gene. CDR3 protein: CASSPPGLPYEQYF. CDR3 DNA sequence: TGTGCCAGCTCACCACCGGGGTTACCCTACGAGCAGTACTTC.

The chain recombines TRBV19 with TRBJ2-5; 7 nucleotides agree with TRBD2. The CDR3 length is 15 residues. CDR1 and CDR2 (germline): LNHDA, SQIVND (reference sequence). The ends lost 6 bases at V and 1 base at J; junction bases unmatched: 8. The CDR3 DNA reads TGTGCCAGTAGCTTAGGACTAGTCTCCCAAGAGACCCAGTACTTC. The encoded protein is CASSLGLVSQETQYF.

J is TRBJ2-1 and V is TRBV28; 13 bases are shared with TRBD2. The CDR3 runs 17 residues. Germline CDR1 MDHEN, CDR2 SYDVKM. After removal of 3 bases from V and 7 bases from J, the junction contained 9 bases not matched to a gene. The CDR3 protein is CASSFLTSGRARNEQFF. The CDR3 bases are TGTGCCAGCAGTTTCCTTACTAGCGGGAGGGCCAGGAATGAGCAGTTCTTC. The full variable domain, completed using reference TRBV28 and TRBJ2-1, is DVKVTQSSRYLVKRTGEKVFLECVQDMDHENMFWYRQDPGLGLRLIYFSYDVKMKEKGDIPEGYSVSREKKERFSLILESASTNQTSMYLCASSFLTSGRARNEQFFGPGTRLTVL.

This sequence joins TRBV7-9 and TRBJ1-3; D is uncertain. Germline V gene lookup returns CDR1 SEHNR and CDR2 FQNEAQ (reference sequence). V was trimmed by 7 bases and J by 4 bases, leaving 11 bases between them. There are 13 residues in the CDR3. CDR3 amino acids: CASNFNPGNTIYF. In nucleotides, the CDR3 is TGTGCCAGCAACTTTAACCCAGGAAACACCATATATTTT.

The V call is TRBV5-1, the J call TRBJ1-4; D is perhaps TRBD1 (6 bases). V was cut by 3 bases and J by 1 base, with 16 bases left in between. CDR1 and CDR2 (germline): SGHRS, YFSETQ. This CDR3 spans 17 amino acids. CDR3 sequence: CASSWGAQGGTNEKLFF. In nucleotides, the CDR3 is TGCGCCAGCAGCTGGGGGGCACAAGGGGGAACTAATGAAAAACTGTTTTTT.

The chain carries TRBV28 and TRBJ1-1; D call uncertain. This CDR3 has 15 amino acids. CDR1 and CDR2 from the germline V gene are MDHEN and SYDVKM. Trimming cost V 4 bases and J 2 bases, with 14 bases left between them. CDR3 bases: TGTGCCAGCAGTTCCCTACGTGGCAAAAACACTGAAGCTTTCTTT. Its translation is CASSSLRGKNTEAFF.

The CDR3 DNA sequence: TGTGCCAGCAGCTTGGGGGGCAGCGTGAACACTGAAGCTTTCTTT. This gives the protein CASSLGGSVNTEAFF. V gene TRBV5-5 combines with J gene TRBJ1-1; possibly TRBD1 for D (5 bases). Trimming shortened V by 0 bases and J by 0 bases, and 9 bases separated the two germline ends. The CDR3 covers 15 residues. Germline assignment: CDR1 SGHKS and CDR2 YYEKEE (reference sequence).

The chain links TRBV7-9 to TRBJ1-2, with D maybe TRBD1 (6 bases). Trimming took 3 bases from V and 3 from J, leaving 8 bases between them. Germline V CDR1 and CDR2: SEHNR, FQNEAQ (reference sequence). This CDR3 region has 13 residues. The DNA for the CDR3 is TGTGCCAGCAGCTTGGACAGCGACTATGGCTACACCTTC. Translating gives CASSLDSDYGYTF.

The chain recombines TRBV5-4 with TRBJ1-3, with 9 positions matching TRBD1. Germline values: CDR1 SGHNT, CDR2 YYREEE (reference sequence). The trim removed 6 bases at V and 4 bases at J, leaving 8 bases unmatched. This CDR3 is 15 amino acids long. This chain's CDR3 is CASTPGQGIGNTIYF. CDR3 nucleotide sequence: TGTGCCAGCACCCCTGGACAGGGGATCGGAAACACCATATATTTT.

This sequence joins TRBV28 and TRBJ1-1; D not resolved. This CDR3 is built from 15 residues. The V end was cut by 5 bases, the J end by 1 base, with 14 bases between. CDR1 and CDR2 (germline): MDHEN, SYDVKM. CDR3 nucleotides: TGTGCCAGCAGTCCACCGGGGTTCCGGAACACTGAAGCTTTCTTT. Protein sequence: CASSPPGFRNTEAFF.

This chain joins TRBV5-1 and TRBJ2-6; TRBD1 aligns across 7 bases. V gave up 6 bases and J gave up 0 bases; unmatched junction bases: 3. The CDR3 has 15 amino acids. Germline-derived CDR1 and CDR2 are SGHRS and YFSETQ. CDR3 bases: TGCGCCAGCAAGACAGGGTCCTCTGGGGCCAACGTCCTGACTTTC. It codes for CASKTGSSGANVLTF.

The chain carries TRBV18 and TRBJ2-5; 9 bases line up with TRBD1. Germline CDR1 reads KGHSH; CDR2 reads LQKENI. There are 15 residues in the CDR3. Trimming took 3 bases from V and 3 from J; bases not matched to a gene: 5. CDR3 sequence: CASSPGTGTEETQYF. CDR3 sequence (DNA): TGTGCCAGCTCACCCGGGACAGGGACGGAAGAGACCCAGTACTTC.

The rearrangement uses TRBV7-3 and TRBJ2-1, with D unclear. Trimming left V 4 bases short and J 2 bases short, with 15 bases between. The CDR3 is made up of 16 amino acids. Per germline, CDR1 SGHTA and CDR2 FQGTGA. CDR3 nucleotides: TGTGCCAGCAGCTCAAGCCCGACGTCGGCCTACAATGAGCAGTTCTTC. Translation: CASSSSPTSAYNEQFF. Supplemented by reference TRBV7-3 and TRBJ2-1, the full variable domain reads GAGVSQTPSNKVTEKGKYVELRCDPISGHTALYWYRQSLGQGPEFLIYFQGTGAADDSGLPNDRFFAVRPEGSVSTLKIQRTERGDSAVYLCASSSSPTSAYNEQFFGPGTRLTVL.

The rearrangement joins TRBV10-3 to TRBJ1-4; perhaps TRBD1 as D (6 bases). Germline CDR1 ENHRY, CDR2 SYGVKD. V shed 2 bases and J shed 5 bases, with 9 bases lying between them. The CDR3 loop spans 14 amino acids. The CDR3 nucleotides are TGTGCCATCAGTGAGACAGGGCCCAATGAAAAACTGTTTTTT. Its protein product is CAISETGPNEKLFF.

On this clone itself: Other DNA sequences from this sample encode an identical CDR3 as well. The chain links TRBV28 to TRBJ2-5, with D tentatively TRBD1 (6 bases). Germline CDR1 and CDR2: MDHEN and SYDVKM. This CDR3 has 14 amino acids. V shed 5 bases and J shed 5 bases, with 15 bases lying between them. As DNA, the CDR3 is TGTGCCAGCAGTCTTACAGGGAGCTGGGAGACCCAGTACTTC. Translating it yields CASSLTGSWETQYF.

The V call is TRBV27, the J call TRBJ2-6, with D perhaps matching TRBD1 (6 bases). The CDR3 spans 17 residues. V was shortened by 5 bases and J by 2 bases, with 16 bases between the two germline ends. CDR1 and CDR2 (germline): MNHEY, SMNVEV (reference sequence). This CDR3 reads CASSQFPAGAGANVLTF. CDR3 DNA: TGTGCCAGCAGTCAGTTCCCCGCAGGGGCTGGGGCCAACGTCCTGACTTTC.

Note on this clone: This sample includes further DNA sequences coding for the same CDR3. This sequence joins TRBV6-5 and TRBJ1-2, with D possibly matching TRBD1 (6 bases). CDR3 size: 14 residues. Trimming left V 2 bases short and J 2 bases short, with 9 bases between. Germline V gene data show CDR1 as MNHEY and CDR2 as SVGAGI. Here the CDR3 DNA reads TGTGCCAGCAGTTACGGAACAGGGAACTATGGCTACACCTTC. Protein sequence: CASSYGTGNYGYTF.

This chain links TRBV5-6 with TRBJ2-5; TRBD1 or TRBD2 may be the D gene (5 bases each). V lost 1 base, J lost 2 bases, and 12 bases lay in between. The CDR3 totals 15 residues. CDR1 is SGHDT, CDR2 YYEEEE, per germline. The CDR3 loop reads CASSLTGTLQETQYF. The CDR3 nucleotides read TGTGCCAGCAGCTTGACCGGGACCCTGCAAGAGACCCAGTACTTC. Full variable domain (rest looked up from reference TRBV5-6 and TRBJ2-5): DAGVTQSPTHLIKTRGQQVTLRCSPKSGHDTVSWYQQALGQGPQFIFQYYEEEERQRGNFPDRFSGHQFPNYSSELNVNALLLGDSALYLCASSLTGTLQETQYFGPGTRLLVL.